Each of the 12 T cell receptor beta chains below was sequenced from the same sample in a study of T cells in localized non-small cell lung cancer. The protocol was immunoSEQ multiplex PCR, while the TCRdb copy is restricted to in-frame clones and leaves out a portion. The data hold more than 50,000 clones, with approximately 82% observed a single time. Specimen: peripheral blood, collected before any cancer treatment. These receptors came from a female donor of 60 years or more with stage II squamous cell lung carcinoma.

The V and J genes are TRBV10-3 and TRBJ2-3; D not certain. Per the germline V gene, CDR1 is ENHRY and CDR2 is SYGVKD. The CDR3 consists of 16 residues. V lost 11 bases, J lost 3 bases, and 24 bases lay in between. The CDR3 sequence is CAPQREPPYRTDTQYF. CDR3 in DNA: TGTGCCCCCCAAAGGGAACCCCCTTATAGGACAGATACGCAGTATTTT.

The chain links TRBV5-1 to TRBJ1-4, with D possibly matching TRBD1 (5 bases). In germline, CDR1 is SGHRS, CDR2 YFSETQ. V dropped 5 bases and J dropped 1 base, with 12 bases sitting between them. CDR3 size: 15 residues. Written as DNA, the CDR3 is TGCGCCAGCAGACCTAGGGGCGTAACTAATGAAAAACTGTTTTTT. Translating it yields CASRPRGVTNEKLFF. The full variable domain, rest sourced from reference TRBV5-1 and TRBJ1-4, is KAGVTQTPRYLIKTRGQQVTLSCSPISGHRSVSWYQQTPGQGLQFLFEYFSETQRNKGNFPGRFSGRQFSNSRSEMNVSTLELGDSALYLCASRPRGVTNEKLFFGSGTQLSVL.

This chain connects TRBV5-5 to TRBJ2-5, with D possibly TRBD1 on 6 matching bases. Germline V gene sequence: CDR1 SGHKS, CDR2 YYEKEE (reference sequence). Trimming removed 4 bases at V and 5 bases at J, with 12 bases between. The length of the CDR3 is 13 residues. The CDR3 is CASSLTGLETQYF. CDR3 bases: TGTGCCAGCAGCCTCACAGGGCTGGAGACCCAGTACTTC.

This sequence joins TRBV10-3 and TRBJ2-1; no reliable D call. This CDR3 region has 17 residues. Germline V gene lookup returns CDR1 ENHRY and CDR2 SYGVKD. Between the trimmed V and J ends, which lost 0 bases and 0 bases, there was a span of 12 bases. The CDR3 loop is CAISESVGRGSYNEQFF. The CDR3 bases are TGTGCCATCAGTGAGTCAGTAGGACGCGGCTCCTACAATGAGCAGTTCTTC.

This chain uses TRBV30 with TRBJ2-3; unclear D gene. Trimming pared 7 bases from V and 2 bases from J, leaving 13 bases between. CDR1 and CDR2 (germline): GTSNPN, SVGIG (reference sequence). This CDR3 contains 13 residues. CDR3 in DNA: TGTGCCTCCCCCGGAGACTTCACAGATACGCAGTATTTT. It is translated as CASPGDFTDTQYF. The entire variable domain, with the rest obtained from reference TRBV30 and TRBJ2-3, is as follows: SQTIHQWPATLVQPVGSPLSLECTVEGTSNPNLYWYRQAAGRGLQLLFYSVGIGQISSEVPQNLSASRPQDRQFILSSKKLLLSDSGFYLCASPGDFTDTQYFGPGTRLTVL.

The chain recombines TRBV6-6 with TRBJ1-5, with a tentative D call TRBD1 (6 bases). The germline V gene has CDR1 MNHNY and CDR2 SVGAGI (reference sequence). This CDR3 is built from 12 residues. The V gene lost 6 bases and the J gene lost 6 bases, with 9 bases spanning the gap. DNA of the CDR3: TGTGCCAGCAGCGTAGGGGGTCAGCCCCAGCATTTT. Its protein is CASSVGGQPQHF.

J is TRBJ1-1 and V is TRBV6-5, with 8 bases that match TRBD1. This CDR3 has 16 residues. Germline trimming cut 2 bases from V and 1 base from J; bases unmatched to any gene: 6. Germline assignment: CDR1 MNHEY and CDR2 SVGAGI. Here the CDR3 reads CASSYTDRGQNTEAFF. CDR3 sequence (DNA): TGTGCCAGCAGTTACACCGACAGGGGCCAGAACACTGAAGCTTTCTTT.

The chain carries TRBV4-1 and TRBJ1-2; perhaps TRBD1 as D (6 bases). The CDR3 is 15 residues long. Germline V gene data show CDR1 as MGHRA and CDR2 as YSYEKL. Trimming pared 3 bases from V and 12 bases from J, leaving 23 bases between. The CDR3 reads CASSHPILQGKIDTF. CDR3 DNA: TGCGCCAGCAGCCACCCCATTCTACAGGGCAAGATCGACACCTTC.

The chain has TRBV6-6 and TRBJ1-2, with 9 bases aligning to TRBD1. This CDR3 comprises 16 residues. Germline-derived CDR1 and CDR2 are MNHNY and SVGAGI (reference sequence). Trimming cost V 5 bases and J 2 bases; bases outside gene matches: 9. The CDR3 DNA reads as TGTGCCAGCAGTACCACGGACAGGGGCCAGAACTATGGCTACACCTTC. Translation gives CASSTTDRGQNYGYTF.

The J gene is TRBJ1-6, the V gene TRBV7-6; D not resolved. There are 13 residues in the CDR3. CDR1 SGHVS and CDR2 FNYEAQ come from the germline V gene. V was trimmed by 8 bases and J by 4 bases, leaving 9 bases between them. CDR3 region: CASRRDYNSPLHF. CDR3 in DNA: TGTGCCAGCCGGCGGGATTATAATTCACCCCTCCACTTT.

This chain uses TRBV5-1 with TRBJ1-2, with unresolved D. The germline V and J ends were trimmed by 0 bases and 1 base, with 19 bases remaining between them. This CDR3 spans 18 amino acids. CDR1 is SGHRS, CDR2 YFSETQ, per germline. The CDR3 region has the DNA TGCGCCAGCAGCTTGGCCCGTGTAGAGCAGGCCCTTAACTATGGCTACACCTTC. Protein sequence: CASSLARVEQALNYGYTF.

V gene TRBV9 combines with J gene TRBJ2-7, with 7 bases that match TRBD1. The length of the CDR3 is 14 residues. Germline V gene sequence: CDR1 SGDLS, CDR2 YYNGEE. With V trimmed by 3 bases and J by 6 bases, 9 bases remained unmatched. The CDR3 spells CASSEGAVRSEQYF. Here the CDR3 DNA reads TGTGCCAGCAGCGAGGGGGCTGTTCGTTCCGAGCAGTACTTC. The full variable domain, rest sourced from reference TRBV9 and TRBJ2-7, is DSGVTQTPKHLITATGQRVTLRCSPRSGDLSVYWYQQSLDQGLQFLIQYYNGEERAKGNILERFSAQQFPDLHSELNLSSLELGDSALYFCASSEGAVRSEQYFGPGTRLTVT.